Following are 8 T cell receptor beta chains from one sample sequenced in a study of blood T cell repertoires in COVID-19 (dated by TCRdb to the early 2020s). Libraries were prepared through the immunoSEQ multiplex PCR assay. The source is immuneACCESS, and TCRdb retained only in-frame sequences with V and J called. Part of the clones is not carried over; for the studies checked, unresolved V genes explain less than half of this, and the remainder is unexplained. The sample profile shows under 140,000 clones; approximately 79% of them were found once. The ten top clones hold 15% to 20% of the sample. Sequenced: peripheral blood. The receptors here all came from a woman aged 80 or over with active or convalescent COVID-19.

The CDR3 sequence is CASSQLRSETQYF. CDR3 DNA: TGCGCCAGCAGCCAACTCCGGTCGGAGACCCAGTACTTC. The chain combines TRBV4-1 with TRBJ2-5; D not certain. The CDR3 consists of 13 residues. Between the trimmed V and J ends, which lost 2 bases and 5 bases, there was a span of 9 bases. Germline CDR1 and CDR2: MGHRA and YSYEKL.

The chain employs TRBV4-2 and TRBJ2-1; TRBD2 matches at 14 bases. V shed 4 bases, J shed 4 bases, and the junction held 12 bases outside the gene matches. Germline CDR1 and CDR2: LGHNA and YNFKEQ. The CDR3 loop spans 19 amino acids. Here the CDR3 DNA reads TGTGCCAGCAGCCTAATCGGGACTAGCGGGAGTAACAGATACAATGAGCAGTTCTTC. Encoded protein: CASSLIGTSGSNRYNEQFF.

This clone was seen a single time. The V and J genes are TRBV13 and TRBJ2-5, with 9 positions matching TRBD2. Trimming removed 0 bases from V and 7 bases from J; junction bases left unmatched: 9. Germline V CDR1 and CDR2: PRHDT, FYEKMQ (reference sequence). This CDR3 region has 16 residues. The CDR3 nucleotides read TGTGCCAGCAGCTTAGGCATGACCGGAGCGGGGGGGACCCAGTACTTC. It translates to CASSLGMTGAGGTQYF. The variable domain in full, with the rest retrieved from reference TRBV13 and TRBJ2-5, is AAGVIQSPRHLIKEKRETATLKCYPIPRHDTVYWYQQGPGQDPQFLISFYEKMQSDKGSIPDRFSAQQFSDYHSELNMSSLELGDSALYFCASSLGMTGAGGTQYFGPGTRLLVL.

V usage is TRBV19 and J usage is TRBJ1-6; D remains ambiguous. The CDR3 sequence is 14 residues long. Germline V CDR1 and CDR2: LNHDA, SQIVND (reference sequence). The V end was cut by 7 bases, the J end by 2 bases, with 9 bases between. The CDR3 nucleotides are TGTGCCAGTACTGACTACACCTATAATTCACCCCTCCACTTT. It is translated as CASTDYTYNSPLHF.

This clone was counted once. This chain links TRBV10-1 with TRBJ2-2; TRBD2 matches at 10 bases. V shed 6 bases and J 3 bases; nucleotides not matched to a gene: 7. Germline assignment: CDR1 WNHNN and CDR2 SYGVQD (reference sequence). This CDR3 is 16 amino acids long. CDR3 sequence reads: CASRKVAGGYTGELFF. In DNA, the CDR3 is TGCGCCAGCAGGAAGGTAGCGGGAGGTTACACCGGGGAGCTGTTTTTT.

The J gene is TRBJ1-4, the V gene TRBV5-4; D is perhaps TRBD1 (6 bases). The CDR3 is 15 residues long. Between the trimmed V and J ends, which lost 3 bases and 7 bases, there was a span of 16 bases. Germline V gene data show CDR1 as SGHNT and CDR2 as YYREEE (reference sequence). The DNA of the CDR3 is TGTGCCAGCAGCTCAAGGGTACAGGGAAGTGAAAAACTGTTTTTT. Translating gives CASSSRVQGSEKLFF.

This chain links TRBV4-3 with TRBJ2-3; D might be TRBD2 (5 bases). The CDR3 covers 14 residues. Trimming pared 6 bases from V and 5 bases from J, leaving 15 bases between. Germline V gene lookup returns CDR1 LGHNA and CDR2 YSLEER. The CDR3 region has the DNA TGCGCCAGCAGGTTCGACCTAGCCGGAGATACGCAGTATTTT. It translates to CASRFDLAGDTQYF.

This clone showed up just a few times. The genes are TRBV27 and TRBJ1-1; TRBD1 matches 7 bases. CDR1 and CDR2 from the germline V gene are MNHEY and SMNVEV (reference sequence). The CDR3 runs 14 residues. V trimming: 4 bases; J trimming: 4 bases; junction bases outside the gene matches: 6. CDR3: CASSYLAGGTEAFF. The DNA for the CDR3 is TGTGCCAGCAGTTACCTCGCAGGGGGCACTGAAGCTTTCTTT.